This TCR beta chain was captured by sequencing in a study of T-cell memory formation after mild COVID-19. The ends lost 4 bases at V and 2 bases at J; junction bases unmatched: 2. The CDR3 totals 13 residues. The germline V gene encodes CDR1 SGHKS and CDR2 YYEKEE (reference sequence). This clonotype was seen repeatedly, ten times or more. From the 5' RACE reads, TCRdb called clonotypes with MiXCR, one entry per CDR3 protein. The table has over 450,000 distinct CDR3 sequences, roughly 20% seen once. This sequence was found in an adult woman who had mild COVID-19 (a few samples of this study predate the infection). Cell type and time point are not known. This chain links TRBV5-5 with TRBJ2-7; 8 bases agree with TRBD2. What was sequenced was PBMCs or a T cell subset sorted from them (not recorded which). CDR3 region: CASSRGLAYEQYF. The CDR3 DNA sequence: TGTGCCAGCAGCCGGGGACTAGCCTACGAGCAGTACTTC.